The clone carrying this T cell receptor beta chain came up a few times. Libraries were prepared by immunoSEQ multiplex PCR; TCRdb keeps only in-frame clonotypes and omits some of them. There are 15,000 to 20,000 clones in the sample; 75% to 85% occur only once, and over 12% lies in the top ten. The data were taken from a study of somatic mutations in cytotoxic T cells in rheumatoid arthritis. Overall study: Prior to any treatment and right after diagnosis, patient blood (approximately 33 ml EDTA) was drawn.

Source material: CD8+ T cells sorted from blood. This TCR was recovered from an adult with rheumatoid arthritis.

For the CDR3, the DNA is TGTGCCAGTTCCAAGCGGGGGGGCTTCGCAGATACGCAGTATTTT. Protein sequence: CASSKRGGFADTQYF. V and J are TRBV19 and TRBJ2-3, with TRBD2 matching 10 bases. The CDR3 contains 15 residues. V shed 8 bases and J 4 bases; nucleotides not matched to a gene: 9. The germline gives CDR1 LNHDA, CDR2 SQIVND (reference sequence).